Following are 13 T cell receptor beta chains from one sample sequenced in a study of T-cell reconstitution after alpha-beta-depleted transplantation in children. For TCRbeta, the library was prepared with unique molecular identifiers. MiXCR, applied by TCRdb to the PCR reads, yields one record per CDR3 protein. The repertoire holds about 300,000 distinct CDR3 sequences, roughly a tenth seen once, with approximately 7% in the top ten. The sequencing used PBMCs, collected before TCRalphabeta/CD19-depleted stem cell transplant. The receptors were gathered from a boy under three years old with acute myeloid leukemia, due to receive a stem cell transplant.

This chain joins TRBV9 and TRBJ2-7; D possibly corresponds to TRBD2 (6 bases). CDR1 and CDR2 (germline): SGDLS, YYNGEE. The V gene lost 0 bases and the J gene lost 0 bases, with 13 bases spanning the gap. This CDR3 is 16 amino acids long. CDR3 coding DNA: TGTGCCAGCAGCGTAGGCGGGGATCTTAGCTCCTACGAGCAGTACTTC. It is translated as CASSVGGDLSSYEQYF.

The chain recombines TRBV6-2 or TRBV6-3 with TRBJ2-6; maybe TRBD2 (6 bases). The CDR3 loop spans 16 amino acids. Germline CDR1 and CDR2: MNHEY and SVGEGT. Trimming stripped 4 bases from V and 6 bases from J, with 16 bases between. The DNA for the CDR3 is TGTGCCAGCAGTTCCACGGGGGAGCCTGAGGCCAACGTCCTGACTTTC. Protein product: CASSSTGEPEANVLTF.

Ten or more counts support this clonotype. The chain couples TRBV29-1 to TRBJ2-5; TRBD2 aligns across 12 bases. This CDR3 spans 16 amino acids. The germline CDR1 and CDR2 sequences are SQVTM and ANQGSEA. Trimming at V came to 4 bases and at J to 4 bases, leaving 10 bases not matched to a gene. The CDR3 loop is CSVGGASGRAGETQYF. The CDR3 DNA follows: TGCAGCGTTGGAGGGGCTAGCGGGAGGGCCGGAGAGACCCAGTACTTC.

Worth noting for this clonotype: Given a much more abundant clone one base away, this may be a read error. The chain uses TRBV7-2 and TRBJ1-4; D not resolved. The length of the CDR3 is 12 residues. In germline, CDR1 is SGHTA, CDR2 FQGNSA. The CDR3 coding sequence is TGTGCCAGCAGCCATCCTCAGGAAAAACCGTTTTTT. This sequence encodes CASSHPQEKPFF. The entire variable domain, with the rest obtained from reference TRBV7-2 and TRBJ1-4, is as follows: GAGVSQSPSNKVTEKGKDVELRCDPISGHTALYWYRQSLGQGLEFLIYFQGNSAPDKSGLPSDRFSAERTGGSVSTLTIQRTQQEDSAVYLCASSHPQEKPFFGSGTQLSVL.

This clonotype was observed a few times. The chain combines TRBV20-1 with TRBJ2-7; 11 nucleotides align to TRBD2. This CDR3 has 17 amino acids. Germline values: CDR1 DFQATT, CDR2 SNEGSKA (reference sequence). V was pared by 5 bases and J by 3 bases, with 15 bases of the junction left unmatched. The CDR3 region is CSASSTSGGIYGYEQYF. The CDR3 bases are TGCAGTGCTTCCAGCACTAGCGGGGGTATTTATGGCTACGAGCAGTACTTC.

This clonotype was observed at least ten times. This chain joins TRBV28 and TRBJ1-1, with TRBD1 matching over 7 bases. CDR1 MDHEN and CDR2 SYDVKM come from the germline V gene. The CDR3 runs to 15 residues. Losses at the gene ends were 6 bases for V and 2 bases for J; bases not matched to a gene: 9. CDR3 nucleotide sequence: TGTGCCAGCAGACCCCAGGGACAGACAAACACTGAAGCTTTCTTT. Its protein product is CASRPQGQTNTEAFF. Complete variable domain (other parts from reference TRBV28 and TRBJ1-1): DVKVTQSSRYLVKRTGEKVFLECVQDMDHENMFWYRQDPGLGLRLIYFSYDVKMKEKGDIPEGYSVSREKKERFSLILESASTNQTSMYLCASRPQGQTNTEAFFGQGTRLTVV.

This clonotype came up a few times. This chain links TRBV7-2 with TRBJ2-2; TRBD1 might be the D (6 bases). The CDR3 covers 14 residues. Germline V lookup: CDR1 SGHTA, CDR2 FQGNSA. Between the trimmed V and J ends, which lost 8 bases and 4 bases, there was a span of 14 bases. For the CDR3, the DNA is TGTGCCAGCCCCCCAACAGGGATCACCGGGGAGCTGTTTTTT. It translates to CASPPTGITGELFF.

This clonotype showed up many times. V usage is TRBV6-1 and J usage is TRBJ2-2, with D unclear. This CDR3 region has 13 residues. Trimming removed 6 bases from V and 2 bases from J, with 7 bases in between. Germline V gene sequence: CDR1 MNHNS, CDR2 SASEGT. In nucleotides, the CDR3 is TGTGCCAGCAGGGGAAGAAACACCGGGGAGCTGTTTTTT. It specifies CASRGRNTGELFF.

This rearrangement joins TRBV18 to TRBJ2-1; 8 bases match TRBD2. V was clipped by 3 bases and J by 7 bases; unmatched bases: 8. This CDR3 has 15 amino acids. Germline V gives CDR1 KGHSH, CDR2 LQKENI. The DNA of the CDR3 is TGTGCCAGCTCACCGGAGCGGGAGAGGAAGAATGAGCAGTTCTTC. This gives the protein CASSPERERKNEQFF.

This chain joins TRBV2 and TRBJ1-5; TRBD1 agrees at 7 bases. Germline V gives CDR1 SNHLY, CDR2 FYNNEI. J lost 5 bases, V lost 4 bases, and 2 bases had no gene match. The CDR3 is 13 amino acids. The CDR3 nucleotides are TGTGCCAGCAGTGGACAGGGTCATCAGCCCCAGCATTTT. It codes for CASSGQGHQPQHF.

The chain has TRBV23-1 and TRBJ2-5; D assignment may be TRBD1 or TRBD2 (5 bases each). TRBV23-1 is an ORF, and what it does is uncertain. V lost 9 bases and J lost 1, with 30 bases in between. This CDR3 region has 19 residues. The CDR3 loop reads CARAPREVASLRGQETQYF. CDR3 DNA: TGCGCCAGAGCCCCACGCGAGGTAGCGAGCCTGAGGGGCCAAGAGACCCAGTACTTC.

The sample holds a few counts of this clonotype. The rearrangement uses TRBV11-2 and TRBJ2-3; 13 bases align to TRBD2. CDR1 and CDR2 (germline): SGHAT, FQNNGV. The V segment lost 1 base and the J segment 3 bases; nucleotides outside the gene matches: 7. The length of the CDR3 is 18 residues. The CDR3, as DNA: TGTGCCAGCAGCTTAGTAGGACTAGCGGGAGTAGGGACAGATACGCAGTATTTT. It specifies CASSLVGLAGVGTDTQYF.

The table lists this clonotype with many counts. The gene calls are TRBV5-1 and TRBJ2-2, with 9 bases fitting TRBD1. The CDR3 length is 15 residues. V was pared by 1 base and J by 5 bases, with 3 bases of the junction left unmatched. Germline CDR1 is SGHRS and CDR2 is YFSETQ. The CDR3, as DNA: TGCGCCAGCAGCTTGTCCGGGACAGGGACCGGGGAGCTGTTTTTT. The encoded protein is CASSLSGTGTGELFF.